This T cell receptor beta chain was recovered during a study of T cell repertoires in cytomegalovirus infection. Remarks on this clonotype: The target antigen is unknown.

This CDR3 spans 15 amino acids. Germline V lookup: CDR1 ENHRY, CDR2 SYGVKD. Trimming removed 10 bases at V and 1 base at J, with 18 bases between. One entry per CDR3 protein, called by TCRdb with MiXCR from the reads. The sample yields under 800,000 distinct CDR3 sequences, around 24% seen once. Study-wide results and limits: HLA-C-restricted TCR beta clonotypes specific for CMV led the ex vivo response.

The chain uses TRBV10-3 and TRBJ2-3; no definite D call. This sequence originates from a human donor in good health (CMV status not recorded). Some clones in this sample may be carry-over from other donors' samples. Input material: CD8+ T cells from PBMCs. The CDR3 DNA follows: TGTGCCACCGTGGGCCTCCAAGAGGGCACAGATACGCAGTATTTT. It codes for CATVGLQEGTDTQYF.